Listed below are T cell receptor beta chains from one sample, sequenced in a study of T cell responses to AZD1222 COVID-19 vaccine. The method was immunoSEQ multiplex PCR; TCRdb's version includes in-frame clones alone and lacks a portion of them. The table shows some 84,000 clones, with around 85% occurring only once. This specimen consisted of peripheral blood, obtained 28 days after the second AZD1222 dose. Receptors originate from an adult who received the AZD1222 COVID-19 vaccine. The conserved cysteine and the conserved F or W are not part of the CDR3 here. Rows give clone size only sometimes, using once, few, many, or a class for an expanded clone.

v_gene	j_gene	abundance	CDR3aa
TRBV24-1	TRBJ2-5	.	ATSERGRGTQY
TRBV5-5	TRBJ1-2	.	ASSYVRGADGYT
TRBV18	TRBJ1-1	.	ASSLSQEATEAF
TRBV5-1	TRBJ2-3	.	ASSERPRGPTDTQY
TRBV28	TRBJ1-5	once	ASAGTGGFGNQPQH
TRBV7-8	TRBJ1-5	.	ASSGGTGPNQPQH
TRBV3-1/TRBV3-2	TRBJ1-2	once	ASSFPLGDTYGYT
TRBV7-9	TRBJ1-1	.	ASSSGTGERTEAF
TRBV28	TRBJ1-2	.	ASDGYEYGYT
TRBV29-1	TRBJ1-2	.	SVGGVGGGYT
TRBV27	TRBJ2-4	.	ASSPIRIGGLNIQY
TRBV9	TRBJ2-3	.	ASSVEGKGRSTDTQY
TRBV29-1	TRBJ2-7	.	SVVVQGNRGEQY
TRBV9	TRBJ1-2	.	ASSPRYPGTGGGYT
TRBV6-2/TRBV6-3	TRBJ1-2	.	ASSNGRGRDGYT
TRBV7-9	TRBJ1-5	.	ASSFDSSNQPQH
TRBV10-3	TRBJ1-5	.	AIGSDNQPQH
TRBV4-2	TRBJ2-3	.	ASSQDGTRRTDTQY
TRBV19	TRBJ1-6	.	ASKPVSSYNSPLH
TRBV19	TRBJ2-1	once	ASSLRGLTNEQF
TRBV5-4	TRBJ1-2	.	ASSPRDNHPYGYT
TRBV5-1	TRBJ2-5	.	ASSLTSGGQETQY
TRBV28	TRBJ2-1	few	ASSPLSSYNEQF
TRBV24-1	TRBJ1-2	.	ATSVGNYGYT
TRBV5-8	TRBJ1-4	.	ASSLGDIANEKLF
TRBV4-2	TRBJ1-2	.	ASSQAPRTGAGYT
TRBV5-8	TRBJ1-6	.	ASSLGTGSTRKNSPLH
TRBV7-2	TRBJ2-5	once	ASSSGQGERTQY